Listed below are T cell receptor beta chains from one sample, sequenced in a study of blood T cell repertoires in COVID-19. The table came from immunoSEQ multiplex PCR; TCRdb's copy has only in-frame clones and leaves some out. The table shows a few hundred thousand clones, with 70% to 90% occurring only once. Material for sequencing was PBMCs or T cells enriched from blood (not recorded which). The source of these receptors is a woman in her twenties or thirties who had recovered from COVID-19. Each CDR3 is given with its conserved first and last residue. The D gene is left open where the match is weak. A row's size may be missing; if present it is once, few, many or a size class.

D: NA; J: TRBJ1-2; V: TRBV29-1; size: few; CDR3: CSVLGARHGYTF; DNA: TGCAGCGTTTTGGGGGCACGTCATGGCTACACCTTC
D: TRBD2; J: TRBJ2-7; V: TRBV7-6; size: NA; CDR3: CASSTPGDSGGSSYEQYF; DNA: TGTGCCAGCAGCACCCCCGGGGATAGCGGGGGCAGCTCCTACGAGCAGTACTTC
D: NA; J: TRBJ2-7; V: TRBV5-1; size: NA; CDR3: CASSLAGATFPNEQYF; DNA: TGCGCCAGCAGCTTGGCAGGGGCGACCTTCCCGAACGAGCAGTACTTC
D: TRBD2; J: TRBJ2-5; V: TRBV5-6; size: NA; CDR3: CATAGGGDGETQYF; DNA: TGTGCCACAGCGGGAGGGGGAGACGGCGAGACCCAGTACTTC
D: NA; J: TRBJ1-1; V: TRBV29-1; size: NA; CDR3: CSVEAAGSTEAFF; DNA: TGCAGCGTTGAAGCGGCCGGGTCCACTGAAGCTTTCTTT
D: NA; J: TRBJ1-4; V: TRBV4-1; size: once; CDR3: CASSHPSGGVDEKLFF; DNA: TGCGCCAGCAGCCATCCCTCAGGAGGGGTGGACGAAAAACTGTTTTTT
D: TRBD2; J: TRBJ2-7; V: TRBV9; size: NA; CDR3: CASSVLAGTHEQYF; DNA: TGTGCCAGCAGCGTACTAGCGGGGACCCACGAGCAGTACTTC
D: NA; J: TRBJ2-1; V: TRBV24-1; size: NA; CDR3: CATSDTNRDEQFF; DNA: TGTGCCACCAGTGATACAAACAGGGATGAGCAGTTCTTC
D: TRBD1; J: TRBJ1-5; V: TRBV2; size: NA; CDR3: CASSGDSVNQPQHF; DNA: TGTGCCAGCAGTGGGGACAGTGTAAATCAGCCCCAGCATTTT
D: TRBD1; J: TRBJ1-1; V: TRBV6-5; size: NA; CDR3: CASSRQGPSTEAFF; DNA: TGTGCCAGCAGCAGACAGGGACCTAGCACTGAAGCTTTCTTT
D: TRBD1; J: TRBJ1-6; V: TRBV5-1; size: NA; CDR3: CASSLEGTGYSSPLHF; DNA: TGCGCCAGCAGCTTGGAGGGGACAGGGTACTCCTCACCCCTCCACTTT
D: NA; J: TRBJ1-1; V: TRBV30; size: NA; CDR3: CAWGGRASNTEAFF; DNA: TGTGCCTGGGGGGGGAGAGCCAGCAACACTGAAGCTTTCTTT
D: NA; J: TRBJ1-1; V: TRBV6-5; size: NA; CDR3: CASSYVIGVGGGEAFF; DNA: TGTGCCAGCAGTTACGTGATTGGCGTGGGGGGTGGTGAAGCTTTCTTT
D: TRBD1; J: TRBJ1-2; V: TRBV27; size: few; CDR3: CASSPGTGNYGYTF; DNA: TGTGCCAGCAGCCCCGGGACAGGGAACTATGGCTACACCTTC
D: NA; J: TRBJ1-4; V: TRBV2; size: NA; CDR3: CASRTASNEKLFF; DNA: TGTGCCAGCAGGACAGCCAGTAATGAAAAACTGTTTTTT
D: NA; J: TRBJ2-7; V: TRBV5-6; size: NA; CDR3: CASSPGTRTPYEQYF; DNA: TGTGCCAGCAGCCCCGGGACACGGACCCCGTACGAGCAGTACTTC
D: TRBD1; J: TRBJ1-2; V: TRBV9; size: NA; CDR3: CASSASGTGGKVPTAPPNYGYTF; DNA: TGTGCCAGCAGCGCCTCCGGGACAGGGGGCAAGGTCCCCACAGCCCCTCCAAACTATGGCTACACCTTC
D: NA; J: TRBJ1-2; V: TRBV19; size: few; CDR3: CASSREDYGYTF; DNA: TGTGCCAGTAGCCGTGAGGACTATGGCTACACCTTC
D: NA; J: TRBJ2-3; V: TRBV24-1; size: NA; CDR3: CATSDLSTDTQYF; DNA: TGTGCCACCAGTGACCTCAGCACAGATACGCAGTATTTT
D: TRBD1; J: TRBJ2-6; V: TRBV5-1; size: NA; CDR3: CASSGTGGVSGANVLTF; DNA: TGCGCCAGCAGCGGGACAGGGGGCGTATCTGGGGCCAACGTCCTGACTTTC